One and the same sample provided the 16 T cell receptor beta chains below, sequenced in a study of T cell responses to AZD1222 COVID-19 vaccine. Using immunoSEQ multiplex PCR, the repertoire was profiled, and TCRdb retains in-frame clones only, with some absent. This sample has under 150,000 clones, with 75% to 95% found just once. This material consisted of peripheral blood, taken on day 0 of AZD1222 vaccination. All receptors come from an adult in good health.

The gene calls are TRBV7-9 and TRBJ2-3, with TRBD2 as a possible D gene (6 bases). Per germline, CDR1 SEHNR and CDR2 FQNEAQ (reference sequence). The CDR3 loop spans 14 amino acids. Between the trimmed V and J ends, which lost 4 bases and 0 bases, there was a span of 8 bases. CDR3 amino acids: CASSSGLSTDTQYF. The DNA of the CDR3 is TGTGCCAGCAGCTCCGGACTAAGCACAGATACGCAGTATTTT.

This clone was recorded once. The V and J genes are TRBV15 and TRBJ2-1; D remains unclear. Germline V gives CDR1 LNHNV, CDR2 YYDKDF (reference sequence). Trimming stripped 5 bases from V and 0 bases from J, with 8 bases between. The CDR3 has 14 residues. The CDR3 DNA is TGTGCCACCAGCCCGACCTTCTCCTACAATGAGCAGTTCTTC. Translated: CATSPTFSYNEQFF.

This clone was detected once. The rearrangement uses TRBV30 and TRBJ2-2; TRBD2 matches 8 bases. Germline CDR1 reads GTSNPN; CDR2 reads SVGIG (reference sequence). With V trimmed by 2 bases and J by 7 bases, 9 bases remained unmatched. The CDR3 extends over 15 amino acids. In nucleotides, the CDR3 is TGTGCCTGGAGTCGGGCCGGGGGGGGCATCGGGGAGCTGTTTTTT. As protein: CAWSRAGGGIGELFF.

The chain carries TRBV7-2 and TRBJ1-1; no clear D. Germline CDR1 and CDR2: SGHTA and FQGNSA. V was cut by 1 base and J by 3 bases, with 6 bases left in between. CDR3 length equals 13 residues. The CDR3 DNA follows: TGTGCCAGCAGCTTAGGGCACTACACTGAAGCTTTCTTT. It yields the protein CASSLGHYTEAFF.

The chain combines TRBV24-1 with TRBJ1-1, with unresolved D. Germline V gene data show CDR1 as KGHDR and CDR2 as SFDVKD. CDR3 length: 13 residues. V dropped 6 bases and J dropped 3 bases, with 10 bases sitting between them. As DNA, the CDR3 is TGTGCCACCAGTCGCAGGCGTCACACTGAAGCTTTCTTT. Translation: CATSRRRHTEAFF.

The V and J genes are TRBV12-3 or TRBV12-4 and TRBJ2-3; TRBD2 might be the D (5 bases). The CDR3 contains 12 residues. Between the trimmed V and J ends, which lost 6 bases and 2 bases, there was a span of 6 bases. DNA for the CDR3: TGTGCCAGCAGCCGGGACACAGATACGCAGTATTTT. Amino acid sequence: CASSRDTDTQYF.

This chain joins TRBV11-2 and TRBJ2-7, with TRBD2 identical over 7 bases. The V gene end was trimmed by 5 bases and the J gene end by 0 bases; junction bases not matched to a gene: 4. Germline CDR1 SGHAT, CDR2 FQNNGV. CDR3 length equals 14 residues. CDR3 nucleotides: TGTGCCAGCAGCGCGGGGACTACCTCCTACGAGCAGTACTTC. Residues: CASSAGTTSYEQYF.

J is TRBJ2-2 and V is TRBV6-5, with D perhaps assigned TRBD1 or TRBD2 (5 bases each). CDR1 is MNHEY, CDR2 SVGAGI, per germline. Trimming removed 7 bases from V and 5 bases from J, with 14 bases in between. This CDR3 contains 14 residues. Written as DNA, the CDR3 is TGTGCCAGCAAAAGCGAGGGGTGGACCGGGGAGCTGTTTTTT. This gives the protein CASKSEGWTGELFF.

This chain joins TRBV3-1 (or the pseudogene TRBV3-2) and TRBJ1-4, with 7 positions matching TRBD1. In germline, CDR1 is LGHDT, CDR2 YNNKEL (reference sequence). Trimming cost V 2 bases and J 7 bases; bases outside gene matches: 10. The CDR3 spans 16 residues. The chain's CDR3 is CASSQNDRVLREKLFF. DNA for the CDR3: TGTGCCAGCAGCCAAAATGACAGGGTGCTACGTGAAAAACTGTTTTTT.

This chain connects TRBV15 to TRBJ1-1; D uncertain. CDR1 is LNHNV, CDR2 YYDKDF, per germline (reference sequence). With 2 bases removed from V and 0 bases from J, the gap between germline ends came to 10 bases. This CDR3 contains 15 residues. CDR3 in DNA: TGTGCCACCAGCAGACCCGGGATCATGAACACTGAAGCTTTCTTT. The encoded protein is CATSRPGIMNTEAFF.

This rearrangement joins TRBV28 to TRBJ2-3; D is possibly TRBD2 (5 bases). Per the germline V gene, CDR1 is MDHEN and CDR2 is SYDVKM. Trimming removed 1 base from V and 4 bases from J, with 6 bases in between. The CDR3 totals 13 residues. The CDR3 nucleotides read TGTGCCAGCAGTTTATTGGGAGCAGATACGCAGTATTTT. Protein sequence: CASSLLGADTQYF. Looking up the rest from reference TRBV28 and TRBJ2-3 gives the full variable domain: DVKVTQSSRYLVKRTGEKVFLECVQDMDHENMFWYRQDPGLGLRLIYFSYDVKMKEKGDIPEGYSVSREKKERFSLILESASTNQTSMYLCASSLLGADTQYFGPGTRLTVL.

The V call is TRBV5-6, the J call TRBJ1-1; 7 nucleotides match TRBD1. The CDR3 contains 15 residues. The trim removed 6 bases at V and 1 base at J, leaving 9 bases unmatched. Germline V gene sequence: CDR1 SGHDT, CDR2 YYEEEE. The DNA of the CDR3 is TGTGCCAGCACCGGATCACAGGGGCCGAACACTGAAGCTTTCTTT. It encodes CASTGSQGPNTEAFF.

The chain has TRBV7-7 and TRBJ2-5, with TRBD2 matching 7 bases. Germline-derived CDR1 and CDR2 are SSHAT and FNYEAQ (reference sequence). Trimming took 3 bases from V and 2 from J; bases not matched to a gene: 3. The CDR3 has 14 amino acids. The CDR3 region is CASSLSGGQETQYF. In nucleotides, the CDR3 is TGTGCCAGCAGCTTGTCGGGGGGACAAGAGACCCAGTACTTC.

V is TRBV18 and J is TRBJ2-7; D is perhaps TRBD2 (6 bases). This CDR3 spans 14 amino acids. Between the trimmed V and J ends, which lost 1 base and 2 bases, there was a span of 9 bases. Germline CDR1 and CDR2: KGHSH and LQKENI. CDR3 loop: CASSPRRGAYEQYF. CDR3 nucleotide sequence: TGTGCCAGCTCACCACGGAGGGGAGCCTACGAGCAGTACTTC.

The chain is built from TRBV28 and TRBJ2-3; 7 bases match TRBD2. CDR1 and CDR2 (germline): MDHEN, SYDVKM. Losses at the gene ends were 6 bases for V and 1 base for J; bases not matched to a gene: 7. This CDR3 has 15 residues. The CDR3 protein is CASSRSGKGTDTQYF. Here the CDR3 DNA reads TGTGCCAGCAGCCGCAGCGGGAAGGGCACAGATACGCAGTATTTT.

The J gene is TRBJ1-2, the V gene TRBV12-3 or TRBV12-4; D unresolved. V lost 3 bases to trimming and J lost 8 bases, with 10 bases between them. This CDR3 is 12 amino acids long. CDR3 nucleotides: TGTGCCAGCAGTTTTATAGGGTTAGGCTACACCTTC. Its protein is CASSFIGLGYTF.